This passage covers 22 T cell receptor beta chains from one sample sequenced in a study of T cells in localized non-small cell lung cancer. Sequencing used immunoSEQ multiplex PCR; TCRdb keeps in-frame clones, though not all of them. The sample consists of about 37,000 clones, approximately 89% of them appearing once. The sample here was peripheral blood mononuclear cells, taken before any cancer treatment. The receptor source for this set is a female donor older than 55 with stage II lung adenocarcinoma.

This clone was picked up one time. The rearrangement links TRBV9 to TRBJ2-3, with TRBD2 matching over 8 bases. The CDR3 covers 15 residues. The trim removed 2 bases at V and 5 bases at J, leaving 7 bases unmatched. Germline values: CDR1 SGDLS, CDR2 YYNGEE. The CDR3 coding sequence is TGTGCCAGCAGCGTTGATAGCGGGGTAATAGATACGCAGTATTTT. Translation: CASSVDSGVIDTQYF.

V is TRBV11-3 and J is TRBJ1-2; the D gene is possibly TRBD1 (5 bases). V was trimmed by 0 bases and J by 8 bases, leaving 13 bases between them. Germline V lookup: CDR1 SGHNT, CDR2 YENEEA. The CDR3 spans 14 residues. CDR3 in DNA: TGTGCCAGCAGCTTAGACCCCTCGGGGGAGGGCTACACCTTC. Amino acid sequence: CASSLDPSGEGYTF. The full variable domain, in which reference TRBV11-3 and TRBJ1-2 provide the parts outside the CDR3, is EAGVVQSPRYKIIEKKQPVAFWCNPISGHNTLYWYLQNLGQGPELLIRYENEEAVDDSQLPKDRFSAERLKGVDSTLKIQPAELGDSAVYLCASSLDPSGEGYTFGSGTRLTVV.

The chain combines TRBV7-2 with TRBJ1-3; D not certain. The CDR3 extends over 15 amino acids. CDR1 and CDR2 (germline): SGHTA, FQGNSA. V lost 1 base and J 0 bases, leaving 7 bases between the germline ends. CDR3 residues: CASSLGPISGNTIYF. The CDR3 nucleotides read TGTGCCAGCAGCTTAGGGCCGATCTCTGGAAACACCATATATTTT. Full variable domain (outside the CDR3, taken from reference TRBV7-2 and TRBJ1-3): GAGVSQSPSNKVTEKGKDVELRCDPISGHTALYWYRQSLGQGLEFLIYFQGNSAPDKSGLPSDRFSAERTGGSVSTLTIQRTQQEDSAVYLCASSLGPISGNTIYFGEGSWLTVV.

V and J are TRBV9 and TRBJ1-2; D remains ambiguous. The germline V gene encodes CDR1 SGDLS and CDR2 YYNGEE. This CDR3 is 14 amino acids long. V was shortened by 1 base and J by 6 bases, with 13 bases between the two germline ends. The CDR3 loop is CASSVFPGRDGYTF. CDR3 DNA sequence: TGTGCCAGCAGCGTATTCCCCGGCCGTGATGGCTACACCTTC.

This clone occurred a few times. V gene TRBV5-1 combines with J gene TRBJ1-1; tentatively, D is TRBD1 (5 bases). Germline V gene sequence: CDR1 SGHRS, CDR2 YFSETQ. Trimming took off 2 bases at V and 3 bases at J, with 17 bases between the two ends. The CDR3 consists of 16 residues. The CDR3 DNA is TGCGCCAGCAGCTTAATGCCCTTAGGGGCCGACACTGAAGCTTTCTTT. This encodes CASSLMPLGADTEAFF.

This chain joins TRBV4-3 and TRBJ1-1, with 8 bases that match TRBD1. V gave up 2 bases and J gave up 7 bases; unmatched junction bases: 3. Looked up from germline, CDR1 is LGHNA and CDR2 is YSLEER. The CDR3 has 13 residues. CDR3 sequence (DNA): TGCGCCAGCAGCCAAAGACAGGGGCTTGAAGCTTTCTTT. Translation: CASSQRQGLEAFF.

This clone was found a few times. The V gene is TRBV14, the J gene TRBJ2-6; no reliable D call. V was shortened by 3 bases and J by 0 bases, with 3 bases between the two germline ends. Looked up from germline, CDR1 is SGHDN and CDR2 is FVKESK. The length of the CDR3 is 14 residues. As DNA, the CDR3 is TGTGCCAGCAGCCAGCACTCTGGGGCCAACGTCCTGACTTTC. This gives the protein CASSQHSGANVLTF.

V and J are TRBV5-8 and TRBJ1-1, with D perhaps TRBD1 (6 bases). Per germline, CDR1 SGHTS and CDR2 YDEGEE. This CDR3 region has 12 residues. The V end lost 4 bases, the J end lost 8 bases, and 12 bases lay between the germline ends. The CDR3 sequence is CASSPYQGEAFF. The CDR3 nucleotides are TGTGCCAGCAGCCCTTACCAGGGGGAAGCTTTCTTT.

The chain links TRBV7-9 to TRBJ2-2, with D uncertain. V was pared by 7 bases and J by 6 bases, with 9 bases between. Germline V gene sequence: CDR1 SEHNR, CDR2 FQNEAQ (reference sequence). This CDR3 has 12 residues. CDR3 region: CASKRAAGELFF. CDR3 coding DNA: TGTGCCAGCAAAAGGGCCGCCGGGGAGCTGTTTTTT. Full variable domain (remainder filled in from reference TRBV7-9 and TRBJ2-2): DTGVSQNPRHKITKRGQNVTFRCDPISEHNRLYWYRQTLGQGPEFLTYFQNEAQLEKSRLLSDRFSAERPKGSFSTLEIQRTEQGDSAMYLCASKRAAGELFFGEGSRLTVL.

The CDR3 is CASSAQRGFLNYGYTF. CDR3 DNA: TGTGCCAGCAGTGCACAAAGGGGGTTCCTTAACTATGGCTACACCTTC. V is TRBV25-1 and J is TRBJ1-2, with a weak D call TRBD1 (6 bases). The germline gives CDR1 MGHDK, CDR2 SYGVNS. Trimming stripped 4 bases from V and 1 base from J, with 16 bases between. This CDR3 region has 16 residues.

The rearrangement links TRBV15 to TRBJ1-5; no firm D call. The length of the CDR3 is 15 residues. Germline CDR1 is LNHNV and CDR2 is YYDKDF (reference sequence). Trimming took 0 bases from V and 0 from J, leaving 6 bases between them. CDR3 nucleotide sequence: TGTGCCACCAGCAGAGATTACAATAGCAATCAGCCCCAGCATTTT. It yields the protein CATSRDYNSNQPQHF.

The J gene is TRBJ2-3, the V gene TRBV9; 9 nucleotides line up with TRBD2. Germline-derived CDR1 and CDR2 are SGDLS and YYNGEE. V was pared by 5 bases and J by 1 base, with 5 bases of the junction left unmatched. The CDR3 length is 15 residues. DNA of the CDR3: TGTGCCAGCAGTACTCGCGGGGGGGGCACAGATACGCAGTATTTT. Encoded protein: CASSTRGGGTDTQYF.

The chain couples TRBV9 to TRBJ1-2; 7 bases align to TRBD1. Germline trimming cut 3 bases from V and 6 bases from J; bases unmatched to any gene: 5. The length of the CDR3 is 13 residues. The V gene's germline CDR1 is SGDLS and CDR2 YYNGEE. The CDR3 nucleotides are TGTGCCAGCAGCGCACTGGGACAGAATGGCTACACCTTC. It encodes CASSALGQNGYTF.

The chain couples TRBV9 to TRBJ2-3; 8 bases fit TRBD2. This CDR3 contains 16 residues. Germline V CDR1 and CDR2: SGDLS, YYNGEE. The V segment lost 3 bases and the J segment 5 bases; nucleotides outside the gene matches: 11. The CDR3 sequence: CASSALHGRAEDTQYF. CDR3 nucleotides: TGTGCCAGCAGCGCCCTTCACGGGAGGGCGGAAGATACGCAGTATTTT.

The chain has TRBV18 and TRBJ1-4; 8 bases map to TRBD1. CDR3 size: 13 residues. With 10 bases clipped from V and 6 bases from J, the junction kept 7 bases outside the gene matches. Germline V lookup: CDR1 KGHSH, CDR2 LQKENI. CDR3 loop: CATQTGEDEKLFF. The CDR3 DNA is TGTGCCACTCAGACAGGGGAGGATGAAAAACTGTTTTTT.

This clone was seen only once. The J gene is TRBJ2-1, the V gene TRBV5-1, with D perhaps matching TRBD2 (6 bases). Trimming took 4 bases from V and 2 from J, leaving 13 bases between them. Germline V CDR1 and CDR2: SGHRS, YFSETQ. The CDR3 spans 15 residues. The CDR3 sequence is CASSNGGSPYNEQFF. In DNA form, the CDR3 reads TGCGCCAGCAGCAATGGGGGGAGTCCCTACAATGAGCAGTTCTTC.

This clone was detected only once. This chain joins TRBV14 and TRBJ2-7, with 9 nucleotides matching TRBD1. V was clipped by 4 bases and J by 0 bases; unmatched bases: 10. Per germline, CDR1 SGHDN and CDR2 FVKESK. The CDR3 has 17 amino acids. The CDR3 is CASSRGTGPQSSYEQYF. CDR3 coding DNA: TGTGCCAGCAGCCGCGGGACAGGGCCCCAAAGCTCCTACGAGCAGTACTTC.

This chain connects TRBV4-3 to TRBJ2-1, with 16 bases aligning to TRBD2. The germline CDR1 and CDR2 sequences are LGHNA and YSLEER. The CDR3 extends over 16 amino acids. With 3 bases clipped from V and 4 bases from J, the junction kept 0 bases outside the gene matches. CDR3 sequence reads: CASSQGLAGGYNEQFF. The CDR3 region has the DNA TGCGCCAGCAGCCAGGGACTAGCGGGGGGGTACAATGAGCAGTTCTTC.

CDR3 residues: CASSLWGTGTNQPQHF. In DNA, the CDR3 is TGTGCCAGCAGCTTATGGGGGACCGGGACCAATCAGCCCCAGCATTTT. The rearrangement uses TRBV7-9 and TRBJ1-5; TRBD1 might be the D (5 bases). Trimming left V 2 bases short and J 3 bases short, with 14 bases between. Germline V gives CDR1 SEHNR, CDR2 FQNEAQ (reference sequence). The CDR3 is 16 residues long.

This chain links TRBV7-2 with TRBJ1-3, with D perhaps TRBD1 (5 bases). CDR1 and CDR2 from the germline V gene are SGHTA and FQGNSA. This CDR3 is built from 14 residues. The ends were cut back, 0 bases at V and 2 bases at J, with 5 bases in the middle. CDR3 residues: CASSLAGAGNTIYF. CDR3 nucleotide sequence: TGTGCCAGCAGCTTAGCGGGGGCTGGAAACACCATATATTTT.

The chain combines TRBV6-6 with TRBJ1-1, with TRBD1 matching 7 bases. The CDR3 covers 15 residues. In germline, CDR1 is MNHNY, CDR2 SVGAGI (reference sequence). V trimming: 4 bases; J trimming: 0 bases; junction bases outside the gene matches: 5. The CDR3 coding sequence is TGTGCCAGCAGTTCAAGACAGGGAATGAACACTGAAGCTTTCTTT. Its protein is CASSSRQGMNTEAFF.

The gene calls are TRBV5-4 and TRBJ1-3, with TRBD1 matching over 9 bases. Losses at the gene ends were 4 bases for V and 4 bases for J; bases not matched to a gene: 6. CDR1 is SGHNT, CDR2 YYREEE, per germline (reference sequence). The CDR3 is made up of 15 amino acids. The CDR3 sequence: CASSHRQGEGNTIYF. CDR3 nucleotides: TGTGCCAGCAGCCACAGACAGGGGGAGGGAAACACCATATATTTT.